This TCR beta chain was sequenced for a study of blood T cells in healthy people across ages. Through a sample-barcoded 5' primer and a J-beta primer mix, a second PCR was run for about 6 to 11 cycles. Each CDR3 protein gets one entry after TCRdb re-called the 5' RACE reads with MiXCR. The top ten clones hold around 18% of a sample with 450,000 to 700,000 distinct CDR3 sequences, about 26% of them seen once. Between the trimmed V and J ends, which lost 1 base and 1 base, there was a span of 10 bases. The CDR3 contains 15 residues. Germline V lookup: CDR1 KGHSH, CDR2 LQKENI. Individuals who donated were healthy Caucasians from Russia aged about 6 to 100.

V and J are TRBV18 and TRBJ1-1; D remains unclear. Sample: blood. The clonotype was recovered from a woman in her sixties or seventies in good health. The CDR3 loop is CASSPQWRGNTEAFF. The CDR3 nucleotides are TGTGCCAGCTCACCACAGTGGCGAGGGAACACTGAAGCTTTCTTT.